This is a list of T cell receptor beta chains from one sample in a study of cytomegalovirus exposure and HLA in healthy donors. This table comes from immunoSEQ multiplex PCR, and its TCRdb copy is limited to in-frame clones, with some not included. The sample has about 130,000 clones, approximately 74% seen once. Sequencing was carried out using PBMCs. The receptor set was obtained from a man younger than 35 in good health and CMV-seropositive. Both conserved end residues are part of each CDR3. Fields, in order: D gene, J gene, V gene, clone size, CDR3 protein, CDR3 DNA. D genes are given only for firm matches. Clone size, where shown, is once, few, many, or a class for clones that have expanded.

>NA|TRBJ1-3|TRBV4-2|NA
CASSPGSLSGNTIYF
TGTGCCAGCAGCCCCGGGTCCCTCTCTGGAAACACCATATATTTT
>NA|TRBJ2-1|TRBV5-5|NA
CASSYGARSEQFF
TGTGCCAGCAGCTACGGAGCTCGAAGTGAGCAGTTCTTC
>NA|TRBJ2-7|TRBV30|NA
CAWSGGGKGYEQYF
TGTGCCTGGAGTGGGGGGGGCAAAGGCTACGAGCAGTACTTC
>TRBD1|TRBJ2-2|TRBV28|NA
CASTKDRATGELFF
TGTGCCAGCACCAAGGACAGGGCCACCGGGGAGCTGTTTTTT
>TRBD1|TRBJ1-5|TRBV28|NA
CASRRQGARNQPQHF
TGTGCCAGCAGGCGACAGGGGGCTCGCAATCAGCCCCAGCATTTT
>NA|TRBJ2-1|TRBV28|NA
CASSSATGIYNEQFF
TGTGCCAGCAGTTCTGCTACAGGGATTTACAATGAGCAGTTCTTC
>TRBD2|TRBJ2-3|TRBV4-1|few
CANSLTSGSHDTQYF
TGCGCCAACAGCTTGACTAGCGGGTCCCACGATACGCAGTATTTT
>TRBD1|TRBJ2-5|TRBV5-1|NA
CASSRQGAGETQYF
TGCGCCAGCAGCAGACAGGGGGCAGGAGAGACCCAGTACTTC
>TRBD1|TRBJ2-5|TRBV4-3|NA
CASSHGDRDQETQYF
TGCGCCAGCAGCCATGGGGACAGAGACCAAGAGACCCAGTACTTC
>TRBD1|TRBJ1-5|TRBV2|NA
CASRGQGGQPQHF
TGTGCCAGCAGGGGACAGGGAGGCCAGCCCCAGCATTTT
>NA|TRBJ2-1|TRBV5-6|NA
CASSLYYGRYEQFF
TGTGCCAGCAGCTTGTACTACGGTCGCTATGAGCAGTTCTTC
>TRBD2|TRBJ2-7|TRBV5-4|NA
CASSLGGVAGDNEQYF
TGTGCCAGCAGTCTGGGGGGGGTGGCGGGAGATAACGAGCAGTACTTC
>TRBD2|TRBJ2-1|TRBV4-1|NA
CASSHTSGNSRSNEQFF
TGCGCCAGCAGCCACACTAGCGGCAACTCGAGGAGCAATGAGCAGTTCTTC
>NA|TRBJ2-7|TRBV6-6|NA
CASSYFPPAYEQYF
TGTGCCAGCAGTTACTTCCCGCCGGCCTACGAGCAGTACTTC
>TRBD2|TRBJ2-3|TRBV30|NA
CACPSSGRTDTQYF
TGTGCCTGCCCTTCGAGCGGGAGAACAGATACGCAGTATTTT
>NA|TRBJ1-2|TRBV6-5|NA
CASTNPRARGYTF
TGTGCCAGCACCAACCCGAGGGCTCGAGGCTACACCTTC
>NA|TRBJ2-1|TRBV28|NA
CASRGSTGTEAYNEQFF
TGTGCCAGCAGGGGATCGACCGGGACTGAGGCCTACAATGAGCAGTTCTTC
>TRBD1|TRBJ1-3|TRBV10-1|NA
CASNPNGTVSGNTIYF
TGCGCCAGCAACCCAAATGGGACAGTCTCTGGAAACACCATATATTTT
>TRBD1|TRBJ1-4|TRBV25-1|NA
CASSDVQGALNEKLFF
TGTGCCAGCAGTGATGTACAGGGGGCGTTGAACGAAAAACTGTTTTTT
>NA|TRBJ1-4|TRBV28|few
CASSRRTGINEKLFF
TGTGCCAGCAGTAGACGGACGGGAATTAATGAAAAACTGTTTTTT
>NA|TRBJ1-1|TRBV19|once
CASSIFPPGFTEAFF
TGTGCCAGTAGTATTTTCCCCCCAGGGTTCACTGAAGCTTTCTTT
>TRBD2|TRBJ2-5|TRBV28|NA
CASSHTSGPSQETQYF
TGTGCCAGCAGCCATACTAGCGGGCCGTCTCAAGAGACCCAGTACTTC
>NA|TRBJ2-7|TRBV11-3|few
CASSFGKGGYEQYF
TGTGCCAGCAGCTTCGGGAAGGGTGGTTACGAGCAGTACTTC
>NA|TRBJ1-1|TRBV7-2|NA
CASSLGLVKNTEAFF
TGTGCCAGCAGCTTAGGATTAGTAAAGAACACTGAAGCTTTCTTT
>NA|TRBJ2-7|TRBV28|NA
CTSGDLANNSYEQYF
TGTACAAGTGGGGATCTAGCGAACAACTCCTACGAGCAGTACTTC
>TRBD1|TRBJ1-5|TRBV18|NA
CASSPSGSFVLGGTVEDQPQHF
TGTGCCAGCTCACCTTCAGGTAGTTTCGTTCTCGGAGGGACAGTCGAGGATCAGCCCCAGCATTTT
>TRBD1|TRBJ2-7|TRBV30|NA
CAWSFGDRDREQYF
TGTGCCTGGAGTTTTGGAGACAGGGATCGCGAGCAGTACTTC
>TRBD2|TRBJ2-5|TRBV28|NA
CASSAPGGGEETQYF
TGTGCCAGCAGTGCGCCCGGCGGGGGAGAAGAGACCCAGTACTTC
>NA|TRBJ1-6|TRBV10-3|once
CAISESWSGELALHF
TGTGCCATCAGTGAGTCGTGGTCAGGGGAATTAGCCCTCCACTTT
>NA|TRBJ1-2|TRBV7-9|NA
CASSLGDTAGYTF
TGTGCCAGCAGCTTGGGGGACACTGCTGGCTACACCTTC
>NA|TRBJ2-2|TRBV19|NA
CASSIGRANTGELFF
TGTGCCAGTAGTATAGGGCGGGCGAACACCGGGGAGCTGTTTTTT
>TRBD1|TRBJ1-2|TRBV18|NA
CASSNWTGGPNYGYTF
TGTGCCAGCTCCAACTGGACAGGCGGACCCAACTATGGCTACACCTTC
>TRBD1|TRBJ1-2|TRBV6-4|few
CASSDSSGGAGGYTF
TGTGCCAGCAGTGACTCATCAGGGGGCGCCGGTGGCTACACCTTC
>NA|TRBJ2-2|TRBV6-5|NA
CASTPAAGYAGELFF
TGTGCCAGCACTCCCGCGGCCGGGTACGCCGGGGAGCTGTTTTTT
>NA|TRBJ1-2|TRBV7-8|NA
CASSLSGQPNYGYTF
TGTGCCAGCAGCTTAAGTGGACAGCCCAACTATGGCTACACCTTC
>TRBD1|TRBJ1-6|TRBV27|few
CASSRRQGAGSPLHF
TGTGCCAGCAGTCGCCGACAGGGGGCGGGTTCACCCCTCCACTTT
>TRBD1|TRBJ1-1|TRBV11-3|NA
CASSITGGQGTEAFF
TGTGCCAGCAGCATAACAGGGGGCCAGGGCACTGAAGCTTTCTTT
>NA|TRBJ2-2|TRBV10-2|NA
CASSELTTRAGELFF
TGCGCCAGCAGTGAGTTGACGACACGCGCCGGGGAGCTGTTTTTT